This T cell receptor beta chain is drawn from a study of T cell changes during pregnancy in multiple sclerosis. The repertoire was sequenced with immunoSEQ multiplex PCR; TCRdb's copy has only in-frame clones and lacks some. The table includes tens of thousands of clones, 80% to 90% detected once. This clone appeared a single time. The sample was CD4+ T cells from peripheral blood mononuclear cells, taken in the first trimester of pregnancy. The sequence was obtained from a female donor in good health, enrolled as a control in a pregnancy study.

CDR3 region: CASSVNFRGTGNTIYF. The DNA for the CDR3 is TGTGCCAGCAGTGTCAACTTTCGGGGGACTGGAAACACCATATATTTT. V is TRBV6-4 and J is TRBJ1-3, with D perhaps TRBD1 (5 bases). The CDR3 is made up of 16 amino acids. Trimming pared 4 bases from V and 2 bases from J, leaving 15 bases between. Per the germline V gene, CDR1 is MRHNA and CDR2 is SNTAGT.